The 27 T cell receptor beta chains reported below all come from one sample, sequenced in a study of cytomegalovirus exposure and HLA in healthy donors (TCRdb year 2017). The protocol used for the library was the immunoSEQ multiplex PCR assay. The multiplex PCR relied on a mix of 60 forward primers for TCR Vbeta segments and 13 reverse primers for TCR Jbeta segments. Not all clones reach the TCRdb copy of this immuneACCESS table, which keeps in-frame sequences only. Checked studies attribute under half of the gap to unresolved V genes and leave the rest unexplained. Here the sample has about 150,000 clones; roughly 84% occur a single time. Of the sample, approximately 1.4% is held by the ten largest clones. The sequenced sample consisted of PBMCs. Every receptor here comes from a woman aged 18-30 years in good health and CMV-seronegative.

CDR3 residues: CASSLASFFATNEKLFF. In nucleotides, the CDR3 is TGTGCCAGCAGCTTGGCCTCCTTTTTCGCAACTAATGAAAAACTGTTTTTT. The chain uses TRBV5-6 and TRBJ1-4; D is unresolved. Germline CDR1 is SGHDT and CDR2 is YYEEEE. The CDR3 covers 17 residues. V was pared by 0 bases and J by 0 bases, with 12 bases between.

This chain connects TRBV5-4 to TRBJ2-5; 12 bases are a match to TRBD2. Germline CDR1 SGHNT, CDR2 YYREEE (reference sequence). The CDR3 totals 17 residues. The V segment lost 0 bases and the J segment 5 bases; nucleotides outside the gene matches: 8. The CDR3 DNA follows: TGTGCCAGCAGCTTGGGGAGCCTAGCGGGGGGGCCCGAGACCCAGTACTTC. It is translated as CASSLGSLAGGPETQYF.

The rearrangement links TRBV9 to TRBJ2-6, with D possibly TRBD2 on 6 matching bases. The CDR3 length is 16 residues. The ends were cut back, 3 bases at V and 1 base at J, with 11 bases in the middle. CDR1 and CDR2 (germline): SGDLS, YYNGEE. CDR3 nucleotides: TGTGCCAGCAGCGCCGGGGGTACGTCTGGGGCCAACGTCCTGACTTTC. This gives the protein CASSAGGTSGANVLTF. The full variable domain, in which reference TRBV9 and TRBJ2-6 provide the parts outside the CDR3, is DSGVTQTPKHLITATGQRVTLRCSPRSGDLSVYWYQQSLDQGLQFLIQYYNGEERAKGNILERFSAQQFPDLHSELNLSSLELGDSALYFCASSAGGTSGANVLTFGAGSRLTVL.

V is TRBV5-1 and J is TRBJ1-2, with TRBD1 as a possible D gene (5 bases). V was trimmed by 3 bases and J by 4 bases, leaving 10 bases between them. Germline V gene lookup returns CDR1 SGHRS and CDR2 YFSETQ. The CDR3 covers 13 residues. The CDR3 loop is CASSYFQGYGYTF. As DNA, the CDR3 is TGCGCCAGCAGCTATTTCCAGGGCTATGGCTACACCTTC.

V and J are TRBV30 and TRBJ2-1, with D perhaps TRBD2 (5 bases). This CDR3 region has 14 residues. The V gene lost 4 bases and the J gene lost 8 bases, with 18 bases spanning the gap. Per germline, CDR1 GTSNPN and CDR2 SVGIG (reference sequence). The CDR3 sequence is CAWTSRFRGDEQFF. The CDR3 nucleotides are TGTGCCTGGACCTCCCGTTTTCGGGGAGATGAGCAGTTCTTC.

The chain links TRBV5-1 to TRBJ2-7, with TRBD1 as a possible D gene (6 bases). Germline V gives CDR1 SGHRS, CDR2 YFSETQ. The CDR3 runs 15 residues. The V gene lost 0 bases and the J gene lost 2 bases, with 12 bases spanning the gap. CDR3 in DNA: TGCGCCAGCAGCTTGGGTTCAGGGGACCCCTACGAGCAGTACTTC. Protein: CASSLGSGDPYEQYF.

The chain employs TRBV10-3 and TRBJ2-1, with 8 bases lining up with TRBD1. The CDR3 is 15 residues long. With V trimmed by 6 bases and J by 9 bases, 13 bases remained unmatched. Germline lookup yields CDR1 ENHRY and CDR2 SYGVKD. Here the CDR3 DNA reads TGTGCCATCAGCTCGACAGGGGAAACTGGGGGTGAGCAGTTCTTC. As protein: CAISSTGETGGEQFF.

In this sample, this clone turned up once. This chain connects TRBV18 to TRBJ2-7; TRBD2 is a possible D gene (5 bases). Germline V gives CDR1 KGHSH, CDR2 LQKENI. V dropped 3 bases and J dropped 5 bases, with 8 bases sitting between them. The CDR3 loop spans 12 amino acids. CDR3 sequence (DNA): TGTGCCAGCTCACCTGAGGGAGACGAGCAGTACTTC. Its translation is CASSPEGDEQYF. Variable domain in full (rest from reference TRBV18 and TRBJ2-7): NAGVMQNPRHLVRRRGQEARLRCSPMKGHSHVYWYRQLPEEGLKFMVYLQKENIIDESGMPKERFSAEFPKEGPSILRIQQVVRGDSAAYFCASSPEGDEQYFGPGTRLTVT.

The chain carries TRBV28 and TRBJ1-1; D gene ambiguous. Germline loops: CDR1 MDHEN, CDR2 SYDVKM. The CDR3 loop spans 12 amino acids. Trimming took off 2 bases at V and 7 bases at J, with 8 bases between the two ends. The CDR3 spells CASSLLGIEAFF. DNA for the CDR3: TGTGCCAGCAGTTTACTAGGAATTGAAGCTTTCTTT.

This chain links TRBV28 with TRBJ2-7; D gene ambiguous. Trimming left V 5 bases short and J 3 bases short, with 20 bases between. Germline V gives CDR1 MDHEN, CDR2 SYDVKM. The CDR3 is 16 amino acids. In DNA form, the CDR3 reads TGTGCCAGCAGTCTCTCCGTGGGCAGGCTCAACTACGAGCAGTACTTC. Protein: CASSLSVGRLNYEQYF.

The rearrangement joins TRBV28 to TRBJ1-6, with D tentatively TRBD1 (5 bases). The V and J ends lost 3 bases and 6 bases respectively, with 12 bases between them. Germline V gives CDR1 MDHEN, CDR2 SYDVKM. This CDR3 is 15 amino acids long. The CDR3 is CASSFRPGSNSPLHF. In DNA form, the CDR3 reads TGTGCCAGCAGTTTTAGGCCAGGGTCTAATTCACCCCTCCACTTT.

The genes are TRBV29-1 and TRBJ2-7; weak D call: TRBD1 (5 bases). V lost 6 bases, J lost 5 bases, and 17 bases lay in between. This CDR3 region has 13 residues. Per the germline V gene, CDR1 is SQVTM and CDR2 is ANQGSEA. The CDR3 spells CSVKRGTGNEQYF. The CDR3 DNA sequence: TGCAGCGTAAAACGCGGAACAGGCAACGAGCAGTACTTC.

This chain's CDR3 is CASSPWTSGGNEQFF. The CDR3 nucleotides read TGTGCCAGCAGCCCCTGGACTAGCGGGGGTAATGAGCAGTTCTTC. V usage is TRBV7-2 and J usage is TRBJ2-1, with 13 bases lining up with TRBD2. V lost 5 bases, J lost 7 bases, and 5 bases stayed unmatched. The CDR3 runs 15 residues. Germline-derived CDR1 and CDR2 are SGHTA and FQGNSA.

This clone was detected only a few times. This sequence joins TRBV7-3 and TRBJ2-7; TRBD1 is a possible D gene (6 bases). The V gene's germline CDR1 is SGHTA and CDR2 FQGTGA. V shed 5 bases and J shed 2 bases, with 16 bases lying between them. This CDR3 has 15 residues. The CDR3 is CASSILAQGPYEQYF. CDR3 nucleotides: TGTGCCAGCAGCATCCTCGCGCAGGGGCCCTACGAGCAGTACTTC.

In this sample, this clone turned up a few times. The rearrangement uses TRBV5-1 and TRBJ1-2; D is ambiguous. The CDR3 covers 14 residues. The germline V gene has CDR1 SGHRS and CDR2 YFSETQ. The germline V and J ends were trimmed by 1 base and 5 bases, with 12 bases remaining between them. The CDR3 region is CASSLTRFSYGYTF. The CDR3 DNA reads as TGCGCCAGCAGCTTGACCAGGTTTTCGTATGGCTACACCTTC.

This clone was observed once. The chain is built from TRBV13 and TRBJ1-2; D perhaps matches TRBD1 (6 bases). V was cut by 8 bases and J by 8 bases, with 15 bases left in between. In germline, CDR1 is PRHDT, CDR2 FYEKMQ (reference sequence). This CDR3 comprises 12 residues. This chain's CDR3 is CASYRARGGYTF. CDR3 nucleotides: TGTGCCAGCTACAGGGCCCGCGGCGGCTACACCTTC.

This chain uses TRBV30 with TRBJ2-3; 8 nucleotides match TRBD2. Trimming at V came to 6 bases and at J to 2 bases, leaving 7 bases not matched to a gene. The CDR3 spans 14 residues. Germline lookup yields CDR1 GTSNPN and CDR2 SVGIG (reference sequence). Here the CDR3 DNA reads TGTGCCTGTTTACTAGCGGTTTCCACAGATACGCAGTATTTT. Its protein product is CACLLAVSTDTQYF.

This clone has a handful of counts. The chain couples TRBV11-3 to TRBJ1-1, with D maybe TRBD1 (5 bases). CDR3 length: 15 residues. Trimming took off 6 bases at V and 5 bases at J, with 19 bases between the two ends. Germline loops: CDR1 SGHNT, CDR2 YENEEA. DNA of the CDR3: TGTGCCAGCAGGGGGGACTATAATGGATGGACTGAAGCTTTCTTT. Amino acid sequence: CASRGDYNGWTEAFF.

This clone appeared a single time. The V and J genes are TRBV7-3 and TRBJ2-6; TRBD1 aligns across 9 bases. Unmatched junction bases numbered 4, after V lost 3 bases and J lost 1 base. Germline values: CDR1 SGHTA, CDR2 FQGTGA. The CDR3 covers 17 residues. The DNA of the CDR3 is TGTGCCAGCAGCTTGGGGACAGGGAGGTCTGGGGCCAACGTCCTGACTTTC. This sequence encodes CASSLGTGRSGANVLTF.

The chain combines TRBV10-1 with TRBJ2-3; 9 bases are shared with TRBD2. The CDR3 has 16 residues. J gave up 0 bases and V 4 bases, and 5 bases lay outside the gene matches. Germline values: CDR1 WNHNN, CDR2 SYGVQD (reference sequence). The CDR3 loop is CASSGSSGASTDTQYF. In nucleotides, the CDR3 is TGCGCCAGCAGTGGATCTAGCGGGGCTAGCACAGATACGCAGTATTTT.

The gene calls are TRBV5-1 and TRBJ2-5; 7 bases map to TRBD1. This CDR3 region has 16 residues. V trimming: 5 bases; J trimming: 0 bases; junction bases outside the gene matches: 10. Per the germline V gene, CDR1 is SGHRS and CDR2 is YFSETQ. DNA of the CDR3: TGCGCCAGCAGAAACCCGGGACAGCGAAACCAAGAGACCCAGTACTTC. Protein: CASRNPGQRNQETQYF.

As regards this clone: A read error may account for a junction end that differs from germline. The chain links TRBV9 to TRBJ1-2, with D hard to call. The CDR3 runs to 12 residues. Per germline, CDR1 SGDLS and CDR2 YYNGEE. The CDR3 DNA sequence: TGTGCCAGCGGCGTCGGAGGCTATGGCTACACCTTC. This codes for CASGVGGYGYTF.

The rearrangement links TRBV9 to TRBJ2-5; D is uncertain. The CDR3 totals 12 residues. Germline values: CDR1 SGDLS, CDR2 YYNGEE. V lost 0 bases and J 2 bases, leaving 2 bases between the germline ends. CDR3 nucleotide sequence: TGTGCCAGCAGCGTAGCTCAAGAGACCCAGTACTTC. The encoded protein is CASSVAQETQYF.

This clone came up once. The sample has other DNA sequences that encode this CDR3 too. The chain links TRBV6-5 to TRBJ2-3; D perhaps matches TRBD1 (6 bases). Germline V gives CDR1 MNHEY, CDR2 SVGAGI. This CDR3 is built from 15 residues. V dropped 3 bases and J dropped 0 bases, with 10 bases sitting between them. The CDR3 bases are TGTGCCAGCAGTTATGGGGGCGGGAGCACAGATACGCAGTATTTT. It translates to CASSYGGGSTDTQYF.

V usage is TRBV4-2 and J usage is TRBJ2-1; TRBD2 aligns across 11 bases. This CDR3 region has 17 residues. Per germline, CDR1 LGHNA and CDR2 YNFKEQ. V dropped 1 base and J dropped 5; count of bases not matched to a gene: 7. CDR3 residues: CASSQATRLAGNNEQFF. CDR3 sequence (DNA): TGTGCCAGCAGCCAAGCAACCAGACTAGCGGGGAACAATGAGCAGTTCTTC.

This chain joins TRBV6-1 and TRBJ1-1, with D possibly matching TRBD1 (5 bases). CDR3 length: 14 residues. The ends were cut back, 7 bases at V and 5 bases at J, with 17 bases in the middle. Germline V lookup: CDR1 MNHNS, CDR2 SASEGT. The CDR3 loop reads CASTITPGWTEAFF. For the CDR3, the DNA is TGTGCCAGCACTATTACCCCAGGGTGGACTGAAGCTTTCTTT.

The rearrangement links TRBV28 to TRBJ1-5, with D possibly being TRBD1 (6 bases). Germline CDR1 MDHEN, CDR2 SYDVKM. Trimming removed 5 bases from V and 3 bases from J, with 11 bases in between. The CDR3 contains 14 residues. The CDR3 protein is CASSPGDTNQPQHF. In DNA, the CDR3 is TGTGCCAGCAGTCCAGGGGACACCAATCAGCCCCAGCATTTT.